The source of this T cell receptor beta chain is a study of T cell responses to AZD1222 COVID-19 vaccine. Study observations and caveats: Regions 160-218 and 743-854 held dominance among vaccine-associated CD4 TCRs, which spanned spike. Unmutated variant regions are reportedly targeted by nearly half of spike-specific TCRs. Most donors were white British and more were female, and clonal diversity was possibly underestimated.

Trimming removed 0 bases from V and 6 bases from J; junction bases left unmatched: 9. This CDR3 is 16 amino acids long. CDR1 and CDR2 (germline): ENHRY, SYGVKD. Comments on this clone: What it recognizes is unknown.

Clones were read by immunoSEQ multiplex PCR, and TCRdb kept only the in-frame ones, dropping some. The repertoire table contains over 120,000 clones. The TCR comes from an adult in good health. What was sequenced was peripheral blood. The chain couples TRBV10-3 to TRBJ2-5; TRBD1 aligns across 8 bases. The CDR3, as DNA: TGTGCCATCAGTGAGTCCGACAGGGGCCCTCCGAAGACCCAGTACTTC. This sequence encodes CAISESDRGPPKTQYF.